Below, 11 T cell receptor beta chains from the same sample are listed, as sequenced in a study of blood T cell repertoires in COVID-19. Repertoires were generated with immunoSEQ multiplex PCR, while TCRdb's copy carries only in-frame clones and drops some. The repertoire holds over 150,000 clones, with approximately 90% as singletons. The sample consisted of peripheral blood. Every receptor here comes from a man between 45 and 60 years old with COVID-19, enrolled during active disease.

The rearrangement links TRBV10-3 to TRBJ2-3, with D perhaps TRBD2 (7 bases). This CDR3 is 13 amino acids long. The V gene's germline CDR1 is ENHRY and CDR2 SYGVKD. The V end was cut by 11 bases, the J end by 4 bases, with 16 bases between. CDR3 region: CAVRGPAADTQYF. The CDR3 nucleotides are TGTGCCGTGCGGGGGCCTGCGGCAGATACGCAGTATTTT.

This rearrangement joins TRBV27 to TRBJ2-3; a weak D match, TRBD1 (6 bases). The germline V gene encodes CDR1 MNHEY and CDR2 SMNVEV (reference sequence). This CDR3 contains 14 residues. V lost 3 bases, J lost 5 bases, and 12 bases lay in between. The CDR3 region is CASSLGQGIDTQYF. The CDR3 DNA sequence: TGTGCCAGCAGTTTGGGCCAGGGGATAGATACGCAGTATTTT.

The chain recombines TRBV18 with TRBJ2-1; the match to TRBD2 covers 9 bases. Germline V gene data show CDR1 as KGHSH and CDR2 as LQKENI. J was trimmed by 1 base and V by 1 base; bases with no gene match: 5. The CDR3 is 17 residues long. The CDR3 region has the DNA TGTGCCAGCTCACCACGAATAGCGGGGGATTCCTACAATGAGCAGTTCTTC. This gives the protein CASSPRIAGDSYNEQFF.

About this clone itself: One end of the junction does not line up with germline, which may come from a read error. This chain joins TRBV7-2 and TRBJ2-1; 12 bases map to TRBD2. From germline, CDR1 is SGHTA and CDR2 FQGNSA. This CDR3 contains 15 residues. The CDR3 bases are TGTGCCAGCAGCCTAGCGGGGGGGCAATACAATGAGCAGTTCTTC. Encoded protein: CASSLAGGQYNEQFF.

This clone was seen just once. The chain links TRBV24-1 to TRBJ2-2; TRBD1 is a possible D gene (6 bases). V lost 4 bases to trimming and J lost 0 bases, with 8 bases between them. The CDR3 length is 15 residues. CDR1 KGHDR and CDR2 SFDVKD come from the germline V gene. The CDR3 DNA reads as TGTGCCACCAGTGACCGGACAGCGAACACCGGGGAGCTGTTTTTT. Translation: CATSDRTANTGELFF.

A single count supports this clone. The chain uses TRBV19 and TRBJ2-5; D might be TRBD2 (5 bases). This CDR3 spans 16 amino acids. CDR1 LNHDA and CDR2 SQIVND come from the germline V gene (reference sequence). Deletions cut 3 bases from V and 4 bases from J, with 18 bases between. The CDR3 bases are TGTGCCAGTAGTATTGGAATAGTTGGCGCGGGAGAGACCCAGTACTTC. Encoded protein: CASSIGIVGAGETQYF.

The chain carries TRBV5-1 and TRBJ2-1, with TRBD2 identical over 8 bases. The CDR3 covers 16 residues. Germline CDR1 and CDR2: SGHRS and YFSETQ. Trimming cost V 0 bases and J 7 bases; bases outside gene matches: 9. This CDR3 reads CASSLATGGGGNEQFF. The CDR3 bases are TGCGCCAGCAGCTTGGCCACGGGAGGGGGTGGTAATGAGCAGTTCTTC. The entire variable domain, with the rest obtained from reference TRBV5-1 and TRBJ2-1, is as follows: KAGVTQTPRYLIKTRGQQVTLSCSPISGHRSVSWYQQTPGQGLQFLFEYFSETQRNKGNFPGRFSGRQFSNSRSEMNVSTLELGDSALYLCASSLATGGGGNEQFFGPGTRLTVL.

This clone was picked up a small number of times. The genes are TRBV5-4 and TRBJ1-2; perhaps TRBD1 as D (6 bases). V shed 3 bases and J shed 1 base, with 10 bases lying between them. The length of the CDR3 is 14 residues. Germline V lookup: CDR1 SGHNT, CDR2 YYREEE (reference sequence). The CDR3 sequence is CASSYRQDNYGYTF. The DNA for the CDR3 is TGTGCCAGCAGCTATAGACAGGATAACTATGGCTACACCTTC.

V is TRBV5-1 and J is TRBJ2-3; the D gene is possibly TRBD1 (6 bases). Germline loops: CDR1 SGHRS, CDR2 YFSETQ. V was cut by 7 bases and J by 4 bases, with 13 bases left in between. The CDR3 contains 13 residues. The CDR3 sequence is CASQKGGSDTQYF. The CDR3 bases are TGCGCCAGCCAAAAAGGGGGATCAGATACGCAGTATTTT.

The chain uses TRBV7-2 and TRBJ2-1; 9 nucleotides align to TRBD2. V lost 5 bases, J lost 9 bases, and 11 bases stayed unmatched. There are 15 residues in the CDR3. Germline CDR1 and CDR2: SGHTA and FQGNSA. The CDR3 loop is CASSPAGGGAGEQFF. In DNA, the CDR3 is TGTGCCAGCAGCCCCGCCGGCGGGGGGGCCGGTGAGCAGTTCTTC.

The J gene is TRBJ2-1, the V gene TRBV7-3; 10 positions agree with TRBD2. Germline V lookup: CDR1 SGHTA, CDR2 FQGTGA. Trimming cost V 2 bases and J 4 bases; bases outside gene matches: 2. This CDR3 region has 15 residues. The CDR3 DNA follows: TGTGCCAGCAGCTTAGCTAGCGGGGGATACAATGAGCAGTTCTTC. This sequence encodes CASSLASGGYNEQFF.